This TCR beta chain appears in the sequencing data of a study of blood T cell repertoires in COVID-19. Study as a whole: Researchers got acute and convalescent COVID-19 samples from the United States, Italy and Spain. PBMCs, B-cell-depleted T cells, or T cells were the source of the cDNA or gDNA that made up the material.

Trimming cost V 4 bases and J 7 bases; bases outside gene matches: 14. There are 18 residues in the CDR3. Looked up from germline, CDR1 is LGHNA and CDR2 is YSLEER. In the authors' workflow: It was from reference gene primer amplification that nucleated cell counts were estimated. The table came from immunoSEQ multiplex PCR; TCRdb's copy has only in-frame clones and leaves some out. V and J calls and clone size are copied from that table; D and trimming were computed from the DNA. The sample shows over 70,000 clones, 90% of them seen only once. Seattle cases were enrolled at active infection and followed longitudinally. The count of this clone is one.

The genes are TRBV4-3 and TRBJ1-6; 9 bases match TRBD1. The clonotype was recovered from a man between 18 and 29 years old with COVID-19, enrolled during active disease. Sequencing used peripheral blood. DNA of the CDR3: TGCGCCAGCAGCCTCACGCCCTCCCGGGACAGGGACAATTCACCCCTCCACTTT. Translated: CASSLTPSRDRDNSPLHF.